Each of the 19 T cell receptor beta chains below was sequenced from the same sample in a study of blood T cell repertoires in COVID-19. Profiled with immunoSEQ multiplex PCR; TCRdb holds only in-frame clones, not every one. The data hold about 280,000 clones, with 85% to 90% observed a single time. The sequencing input was peripheral blood. Source of these receptors: a woman in her thirties with COVID-19, enrolled during active disease.

The V and J genes are TRBV7-8 and TRBJ1-6, with unresolved D. The CDR3 is 16 residues long. V lost 1 base and J lost 5, with 12 bases in between. CDR1 and CDR2 (germline): SGHVS, FQNEAQ. In nucleotides, the CDR3 is TGTGCCAGCAGCTTAGATGCGGGATACAATAATTCACCCCTCCACTTT. This sequence encodes CASSLDAGYNNSPLHF.

On this clone: Other DNA variants within this sample encode the same CDR3. The chain employs TRBV19 and TRBJ1-1, with TRBD1 matching over 7 bases. Germline V gene lookup returns CDR1 LNHDA and CDR2 SQIVND (reference sequence). This CDR3 is built from 13 residues. J was trimmed by 5 bases and V by 2 bases; bases with no gene match: 2. The CDR3 DNA reads as TGTGCCAGTAGTATACAGGGGGGTACTGAAGCTTTCTTT. This sequence encodes CASSIQGGTEAFF.

V gene TRBV27 combines with J gene TRBJ1-5; D gene unclear. The germline V gene has CDR1 MNHEY and CDR2 SMNVEV (reference sequence). The CDR3 loop spans 13 amino acids. V lost 4 bases and J lost 2, with 6 bases in between. The CDR3 region is CASSSRGNQPQHF. The CDR3 coding sequence is TGTGCCAGCAGTTCTCGTGGCAATCAGCCCCAGCATTTT.

The chain couples TRBV19 to TRBJ2-7; weak D call: TRBD1 (5 bases). The germline V gene encodes CDR1 LNHDA and CDR2 SQIVND (reference sequence). V gave up 2 bases and J gave up 4 bases, with 12 bases separating them. This CDR3 has 14 residues. The CDR3 bases are TGTGCCAGTAGTATATCTGCAGGGTTTTACGAGCAGTACTTC. Encoded protein: CASSISAGFYEQYF.

The chain recombines TRBV5-4 with TRBJ2-3; 7 nucleotides align to TRBD2. In germline, CDR1 is SGHNT, CDR2 YYREEE (reference sequence). The ends lost 3 bases at V and 0 bases at J; junction bases unmatched: 4. CDR3 length: 15 amino acids. CDR3 region: CASSWGGVSTDTQYF. CDR3 DNA sequence: TGTGCCAGCAGCTGGGGAGGGGTTAGCACAGATACGCAGTATTTT.

The chain links TRBV5-1 to TRBJ1-1, with D unclear. CDR1 and CDR2 from the germline V gene are SGHRS and YFSETQ. Between the trimmed V and J ends, which lost 1 base and 0 bases, there was a span of 10 bases. The CDR3 spans 15 residues. The CDR3 DNA sequence: TGCGCCAGCAGCTTGCGAGGGTGGGTGAACACTGAAGCTTTCTTT. As protein: CASSLRGWVNTEAFF.

The chain recombines TRBV10-1 with TRBJ2-6; a possible D gene is TRBD2 (6 bases). The CDR3 loop spans 17 amino acids. CDR1 and CDR2 from the germline V gene are WNHNN and SYGVQD (reference sequence). Trimming pared 6 bases from V and 0 bases from J, leaving 15 bases between. CDR3 amino acids: CASRGRAGGSGANVLTF. The CDR3 region has the DNA TGCGCCAGCAGGGGTAGGGCCGGGGGCTCTGGGGCCAACGTCCTGACTTTC.

CDR3 amino acids: CAWSRRGASYEQYF. The DNA of the CDR3 is TGTGCCTGGAGTCGGCGGGGGGCCTCCTACGAGCAGTACTTC. V is TRBV30 and J is TRBJ2-7, with 8 positions matching TRBD2. The CDR3 extends over 14 amino acids. V lost 2 bases and J lost 0; bases outside the gene matches: 3. Germline V CDR1 and CDR2: GTSNPN, SVGIG (reference sequence).

This chain joins TRBV7-8 and TRBJ2-7, with 8 bases matching TRBD2. The V segment lost 1 base and the J segment 2 bases; nucleotides outside the gene matches: 4. The CDR3 is 15 amino acids. CDR1 and CDR2 (germline): SGHVS, FQNEAQ. CDR3 sequence: CASSLGAGGPYEQYF. The CDR3 coding sequence is TGTGCCAGCAGCTTAGGGGCGGGGGGACCCTACGAGCAGTACTTC.

V is TRBV4-1 and J is TRBJ2-7; D perhaps matches TRBD2 (5 bases). V shed 2 bases and J shed 5 bases, with 10 bases lying between them. Germline values: CDR1 MGHRA, CDR2 YSYEKL. This CDR3 is built from 13 residues. The CDR3 DNA reads as TGCGCCAGCAGCCAATTTCGGGGAAACGAGCAGTACTTC. Protein product: CASSQFRGNEQYF.

The CDR3 region has the DNA TGTGCCAGCTCCGGGACAGGGAGAGGTGATACGCAGTATTTT. Translation gives CASSGTGRGDTQYF. The chain combines TRBV6-6 with TRBJ2-3; 9 nucleotides align to TRBD1. CDR3 length equals 14 residues. CDR1 and CDR2 (germline): MNHNY, SVGAGI (reference sequence). The junction had 9 bases not matched to a gene; V was cut back by 8 bases and J by 6 bases.

The chain has TRBV3-1 (or the pseudogene TRBV3-2) and TRBJ1-4; D might be TRBD1 (6 bases). The CDR3 length is 14 residues. V lost 6 bases and J lost 6, with 14 bases in between. Germline values: CDR1 LGHDT, CDR2 YNNKEL (reference sequence). CDR3 sequence reads: CASSPTGSYEKLFF. DNA of the CDR3: TGTGCCAGCAGTCCGACAGGTTCTTATGAAAAACTGTTTTTT.

The chain links TRBV5-5 to TRBJ1-5; D is uncertain. Germline CDR1 is SGHKS and CDR2 is YYEKEE (reference sequence). CDR3 size: 14 residues. Trimming stripped 1 base from V and 5 bases from J, with 10 bases between. In nucleotides, the CDR3 is TGTGCCAGCAGCTTGTCGGGGAAGGATCAGCCCCAGCATTTT. Its protein is CASSLSGKDQPQHF.

The gene calls are TRBV6-2 or TRBV6-3 and TRBJ2-7, with D maybe TRBD1 (5 bases). With 0 bases removed from V and 4 bases from J, the gap between germline ends came to 19 bases. This CDR3 contains 17 residues. The germline gives CDR1 MNHEY, CDR2 SVGEGT. The CDR3 loop is CASSYSITGLPFYEQYF. CDR3 bases: TGTGCCAGCAGTTACTCGATAACAGGATTGCCTTTTTACGAGCAGTACTTC.

The chain links TRBV6-5 to TRBJ1-6; 9 nucleotides agree with TRBD1. This CDR3 comprises 14 residues. Germline trimming cut 5 bases from V and 9 bases from J; bases unmatched to any gene: 5. Germline V CDR1 and CDR2: MNHEY, SVGAGI. The CDR3 DNA is TGTGCCAGCAGTATCGGGACAGGGATTTCACCCCTCCACTTT. This encodes CASSIGTGISPLHF.

This rearrangement joins TRBV12-5 to TRBJ2-1; tentatively, D is TRBD1 (6 bases). V was cut by 5 bases and J by 3 bases, with 14 bases left in between. The CDR3 spans 15 residues. From germline, CDR1 is LGHNT and CDR2 FRNRAP. The CDR3 spells CASGLTGSGYNEQFF. For the CDR3, the DNA is TGTGCTAGTGGTCTGACAGGATCAGGCTACAATGAGCAGTTCTTC.

Written as DNA, the CDR3 is TGTGCCACCAGCAGTACAGGGGCTTTTAACTATGGCTACACCTTC. This codes for CATSSTGAFNYGYTF. V gene TRBV15 combines with J gene TRBJ1-2; 7 nucleotides align to TRBD1. Unmatched junction bases numbered 5, after V lost 3 bases and J lost 1 base. From germline, CDR1 is LNHNV and CDR2 YYDKDF (reference sequence). There are 15 residues in the CDR3.

The chain couples TRBV10-1 to TRBJ2-2, with 9 positions matching TRBD2. The CDR3 runs 15 residues. V gave up 3 bases and J gave up 4 bases; unmatched junction bases: 3. CDR1 and CDR2 from the germline V gene are WNHNN and SYGVQD (reference sequence). CDR3 DNA sequence: TGCGCCAGCAGTGAAAGCGGGGGGCCCACCGGGGAGCTGTTTTTT. Translated, it gives CASSESGGPTGELFF.

The chain combines TRBV7-2 with TRBJ2-7; D not resolved. The germline V gene has CDR1 SGHTA and CDR2 FQGNSA. Trimming pared 5 bases from V and 5 bases from J, leaving 13 bases between. This CDR3 is 13 amino acids long. In DNA form, the CDR3 reads TGTGCCAGCAGCCCTAATAACCTTGACGAGCAGTACTTC. It translates to CASSPNNLDEQYF.